What follows are 21 T cell receptor beta chains derived from one specimen sequenced in a study of post-analysis software for immune sequencing data. Whole-study results and caveats: TRBV5-6, TRBV5-1 and TRBV20-1 belonged to a set of a handful of TRBV segments that were more frequent in patients than controls.

Unique-molecular-identifier-tagged TCR beta cDNA libraries were used. TCRdb recomputed calls from the PCR reads with MiXCR, one row per CDR3 protein. The table lists roughly 870,000 distinct CDR3 sequences, about 53% of them singletons. What these receptors recognize is not known. Sequenced sample: blood. These receptors were obtained from a girl between 5 and 17 years old with multiple sclerosis.

The V call is TRBV5-1, the J call TRBJ2-3; 9 positions match TRBD2. The trim removed 4 bases at V and 6 bases at J, leaving 9 bases unmatched. The length of the CDR3 is 15 residues. The germline V gene encodes CDR1 SGHRS and CDR2 YFSETQ. CDR3 coding DNA: TGCGCCAGCAGCGCGAAGAGGCTAGCGGGGGATACGCAGTATTTT. This sequence encodes CASSAKRLAGDTQYF.

The chain joins TRBV18 to TRBJ1-1; D is unresolved. V was clipped by 2 bases and J by 1 base, with 5 bases between them. This CDR3 is 13 amino acids long. Germline V CDR1 and CDR2: KGHSH, LQKENI. CDR3 in DNA: TGTGCCAGCTCACCAAACAAGAACACTGAAGCTTTCTTT. Translation gives CASSPNKNTEAFF.

This clonotype was detected many times. The V and J genes are TRBV12-3 or TRBV12-4 and TRBJ2-2; 9 bases match TRBD1. The J segment lost 0 bases and the V segment lost 6 bases, leaving 2 bases of the junction unmatched. The CDR3 is 15 residues long. CDR3 residues: CASRTGGANTGELFF. The CDR3 DNA is TGTGCCAGCAGAACAGGGGGCGCGAACACCGGGGAGCTGTTTTTT.

This chain uses TRBV10-3 with TRBJ2-7; 9 positions agree with TRBD2. The germline CDR1 and CDR2 sequences are ENHRY and SYGVKD. V was pared by 7 bases and J by 3 bases, with 7 bases of the junction left unmatched. This CDR3 is 14 amino acids long. The CDR3 region has the DNA TGTGCCATCAAGGGCGGGGGGGGGTACTACGAGCAGTACTTC. Translating gives CAIKGGGGYYEQYF.

This chain joins TRBV14 and TRBJ2-4; TRBD1 matches 10 bases. The J call could be wrong; TRBJ2-7 is a better fit for the DNA end. CDR1 is SGHDN and CDR2 is FVKESK in the germline V gene. The CDR3 length is 15 residues. The CDR3 protein is CASSQPRGTGVEQYF. CDR3 nucleotides: TGTGCCAGCAGCCAACCCAGAGGGACAGGGGTCGAGCAGTACTTC.

This clonotype was counted only a few times. The rearrangement joins TRBV12-3 or TRBV12-4 to TRBJ2-4; maybe TRBD1 (6 bases). The CDR3 sequence is 13 residues long. V was cut by 7 bases and J by 1 base, with 8 bases left in between. Here the CDR3 DNA reads TGTGCCAGCATTGACAGGGCCAAAAACATTCAGTACTTC. Translation: CASIDRAKNIQYF.

The chain uses TRBV12-3 or TRBV12-4 and TRBJ2-5, with 10 positions matching TRBD1. Near its end, the DNA agrees better with TRBJ2-7, so the J call may be wrong. The CDR3 is 14 residues long. CDR3: CASSPGTGVNEQYF. The CDR3 DNA is TGTGCCAGCAGCCCCGGGACAGGGGTCAACGAGCAGTACTTC.

The table lists this clonotype with a count of one. The chain has TRBV7-8 and TRBJ2-4, with 8 nucleotides matching TRBD1. Judging by the DNA end, TRBJ2-7 fits better; the J call may be wrong. Germline V gene sequence: CDR1 SGHVS, CDR2 FQNEAQ. This CDR3 region has 15 residues. The CDR3 is CASSLSDRGPYEQYF. The CDR3 bases are TGTGCCAGCAGCTTAAGCGACAGGGGCCCCTACGAGCAGTACTTC.

The chain recombines TRBV10-3 with TRBJ1-6, with 7 bases fitting TRBD1. The CDR3 is made up of 13 amino acids. With 6 bases clipped from V and 7 bases from J, the junction kept 3 bases outside the gene matches. Germline assignment: CDR1 ENHRY and CDR2 SYGVKD. This CDR3 is CAIRGTENSPLHF. The CDR3, as DNA: TGTGCCATCAGGGGGACAGAGAATTCACCCCTCCACTTT.

The chain employs TRBV6-4 and TRBJ2-5; D is uncertain. V was clipped by 4 bases and J by 5 bases, with 8 bases between them. The CDR3 is 12 amino acids. Germline assignment: CDR1 MRHNA and CDR2 SNTAGT. The CDR3 DNA sequence: TGTGCCAGCAGTGGTCCCCGGGAGACCCAGTACTTC. Amino acid sequence: CASSGPRETQYF.

In this sample, this clonotype turned up a few times. J is TRBJ2-5 and V is TRBV27, with TRBD2 matching over 11 bases. J was trimmed by 5 bases and V by 3 bases; bases with no gene match: 11. The CDR3 sequence is 17 residues long. Looked up from germline, CDR1 is MNHEY and CDR2 is SMNVEV (reference sequence). The CDR3 DNA reads as TGTGCCAGCAGTTTGAGAAGGCCGACTAGCGGGATGGAGACCCAGTACTTC. Translation gives CASSLRRPTSGMETQYF.

The V and J genes are TRBV5-1 and TRBJ2-7; possibly TRBD1 for D (5 bases). V dropped 0 bases and J dropped 1 base, with 17 bases sitting between them. CDR1 and CDR2 from the germline V gene are SGHRS and YFSETQ. CDR3 length: 17 residues. In DNA, the CDR3 is TGCGCCAGCAGCTTGGGGGGAAACAACCAGGGATCCTACGAGCAGTACTTC. Encoded protein: CASSLGGNNQGSYEQYF.

The chain recombines TRBV9 with TRBJ1-2; possible D gene TRBD1, 6 bases. Trimming pared 3 bases from V and 2 bases from J, leaving 20 bases between. CDR3 length: 17 residues. CDR1 SGDLS and CDR2 YYNGEE come from the germline V gene. CDR3 in amino acids: CASSGGDGGATNYGYTF. The DNA for the CDR3 is TGTGCCAGCAGCGGCGGTGATGGGGGGGCGACCAACTATGGCTACACCTTC. The whole variable domain, filled in from reference TRBV9 and TRBJ1-2, reads DSGVTQTPKHLITATGQRVTLRCSPRSGDLSVYWYQQSLDQGLQFLIQYYNGEERAKGNILERFSAQQFPDLHSELNLSSLELGDSALYFCASSGGDGGATNYGYTFGSGTRLTVV.

The J gene is TRBJ1-1, the V gene TRBV4-1, with a weak D call TRBD1 (6 bases). CDR3 size: 17 residues. Germline values: CDR1 MGHRA, CDR2 YSYEKL. V lost 1 base to trimming and J lost 8 bases, with 23 bases between them. The CDR3 DNA follows: TGCGCCAGCAGCCAAGTATGGGGAGGGGGGCTAACTTCGGAAGCTTTCTTT. It is translated as CASSQVWGGGLTSEAFF.

This sequence joins TRBV12-3 or TRBV12-4 and TRBJ1-4; the match to TRBD1 covers 8 bases. The CDR3 has 14 amino acids. Losses at the gene ends were 5 bases for V and 7 bases for J; bases not matched to a gene: 6. The CDR3 nucleotides read TGTGCCAGCAGTCCAACGACAGGGGCTGAAAAACTGTTTTTT. It is translated as CASSPTTGAEKLFF.

This clonotype was seen only a few times. This chain uses TRBV7-2 with TRBJ2-1, with 10 positions matching TRBD1. J was trimmed by 0 bases and V by 5 bases; bases with no gene match: 4. The CDR3 is made up of 16 amino acids. The germline gives CDR1 SGHTA, CDR2 FQGNSA. The CDR3 loop is CASSPRQGASYNEQFF. The CDR3 region has the DNA TGTGCCAGCAGCCCCCGACAGGGGGCCTCCTACAATGAGCAGTTCTTC.

This sequence joins TRBV6-1 and TRBJ2-3; 11 positions agree with TRBD2. J lost 9 bases, V lost 6 bases, and 8 bases had no gene match. The CDR3 runs to 14 residues. Germline assignment: CDR1 MNHNS and CDR2 SASEGT. DNA of the CDR3: TGTGCCAGCAGCCCTAGCGGGGGGTCCCAGACGCAGTATTTT. This gives the protein CASSPSGGSQTQYF.

This clonotype appeared once. The J gene is TRBJ1-2, the V gene TRBV3-1; possibly TRBD1 for D (6 bases). The germline V gene has CDR1 LGHDT and CDR2 YNNKEL (reference sequence). The CDR3 loop spans 15 amino acids. Between the trimmed V and J ends, which lost 1 base and 5 bases, there was a span of 14 bases. The CDR3 sequence: CASSQVGQIKYGYTF. The CDR3 DNA follows: TGTGCCAGCAGCCAAGTAGGACAGATCAAATATGGCTACACCTTC.

This clonotype was observed a few times. The J gene is TRBJ2-7, the V gene TRBV29-1; 10 positions agree with TRBD1. Germline-derived CDR1 and CDR2 are SQVTM and ANQGSEA. The CDR3 totals 13 residues. Unmatched junction bases numbered 7, after V lost 6 bases and J lost 5 bases. Written as DNA, the CDR3 is TGCAGCGTCGAATGGGACAGGGGTCACGAGCAGTACTTC. Translated, it gives CSVEWDRGHEQYF.

The CDR3 bases are TGCAGTGCTAGATCCGATGCGGGCCCTGAAGCTTTCTTT. As protein: CSARSDAGPEAFF. The V gene is TRBV20-1, the J gene TRBJ1-1, with D unresolved. V was shortened by 2 bases and J by 6 bases, with 13 bases between the two germline ends. The CDR3 is 13 residues long. Germline V lookup: CDR1 DFQATT, CDR2 SNEGSKA (reference sequence).

This clonotype was seen only a few times. The chain employs TRBV29-1 and TRBJ1-6, with D unresolved. Germline lookup yields CDR1 SQVTM and CDR2 ANQGSEA. The CDR3 has 13 residues. V was pared by 4 bases and J by 7 bases, with 11 bases between. CDR3 amino acids: CSVGESGNSPLHF. The CDR3 DNA reads as TGCAGCGTTGGGGAGTCCGGGAATTCACCCCTCCACTTT.